This T cell receptor beta chain was sequenced in a study of blood T cell repertoires in COVID-19. Data came from immunoSEQ multiplex PCR; TCRdb stores just in-frame clones and leaves some out. The sample contains a few hundred thousand clones, around 90% of which appear only once. CDR3 size: 15 residues. Looked up from germline, CDR1 is SGHAT and CDR2 is FQNNGV. Trimming removed 3 bases from V and 4 bases from J, with 16 bases in between. Sequencing was performed on peripheral blood. This TCR was sampled from a woman aged 50 to 65 who had recovered from COVID-19. The chain joins TRBV11-2 to TRBJ2-7; tentatively, D is TRBD2 (7 bases). The DNA for the CDR3 is TGTGCCAGCAGCTTTGAGGGGGGGAGGCAATACGAGCAGTACTTC. Protein: CASSFEGGRQYEQYF.